This is a list of T cell receptor beta chains from one sample in a study of CD8+ T cells in alopecia areata. The repertoire was sequenced with immunoSEQ multiplex PCR; TCRdb's copy has only in-frame clones and lacks some. This repertoire shows some 110,000 clones, roughly 68% found once; its top ten account for roughly 2.8%. Sequencing used CD4+ T cells sorted from blood. These receptors all stem from a human donor in good health. Each CDR3 is given with its conserved first and last residue. D genes are given only for firm matches. Size is omitted from some rows. Given values are once, few, many or a class for expanded clones.

CDR3aa	CDR3nt	j_gene	abundance	v_gene	d_gene
CASSSGGNSYEQYF	TGTGCCAGCAGCTCCGGGGGAAACTCCTACGAGCAGTACTTC	TRBJ2-7	few	TRBV5-4	NA
CASSSGNIQYF	TGTGCCAGCAGTTCCGGGAACATTCAGTACTTC	TRBJ2-4	NA	TRBV6-5	NA
CASSLVGTGGHEQFF	TGTGCCAGCAGCTTAGTTGGGACAGGGGGCCATGAGCAGTTCTTC	TRBJ2-1	few	TRBV11-2	TRBD1
CSVGSSYEQYF	TGCAGCGTTGGTTCTTCCTACGAGCAGTACTTC	TRBJ2-7	NA	TRBV29-1	NA
CASMRGRRNTEAFF	TGTGCCAGCATGCGGGGTCGAAGGAACACTGAAGCTTTCTTT	TRBJ1-1	NA	TRBV28	NA
CSVERGALDTQYF	TGCAGCGTTGAACGAGGGGCTTTAGATACGCAGTATTTT	TRBJ2-3	NA	TRBV29-1	NA
CATADGGELDTQYF	TGCGCCACCGCCGACGGGGGCGAATTAGATACGCAGTATTTT	TRBJ2-3	NA	TRBV5-1	NA
CSVGTGYNEQFF	TGCAGCGTTGGGACAGGGTATAATGAGCAGTTCTTC	TRBJ2-1	once	TRBV29-1	TRBD1
CSVGDRGNTGELFF	TGCAGCGTAGGGGACAGGGGGAACACCGGGGAGCTGTTTTTT	TRBJ2-2	NA	TRBV29-1	TRBD1
CASSPQGLAGELFF	TGTGCCAGCAGCCCACAGGGGTTAGCCGGGGAGCTGTTTTTT	TRBJ2-2	once	TRBV2	TRBD1
CASSPLLYSGGPDTQYF	TGTGCCAGCAGCCCCTTATTGTATAGCGGGGGGCCAGATACGCAGTATTTT	TRBJ2-3	NA	TRBV9	TRBD2
CASSTLNTEAFF	TGTGCCAGCTCAACTCTAAACACTGAAGCTTTCTTT	TRBJ1-1	NA	TRBV18	NA
CASSFGLSYGYTF	TGTGCCAGCAGTTTCGGGCTAAGCTATGGCTACACCTTC	TRBJ1-2	NA	TRBV6-5	NA
CASTMSRQGATEQYF	TGTGCCAGCACCATGAGTCGACAGGGGGCGACCGAGCAGTACTTC	TRBJ2-7	NA	TRBV6-1	TRBD1
CSVVRWGLSYEQYF	TGCAGCGTTGTTCGGTGGGGCCTCTCCTACGAGCAGTACTTC	TRBJ2-7	few	TRBV29-1	NA
CASSPTGGYGYTF	TGTGCCAGCAGCCCGACAGGGGGCTATGGCTACACCTTC	TRBJ1-2	NA	TRBV27	TRBD1
CASSPPLSETQYF	TGTGCCAGCAGCCCGCCGTTATCTGAGACCCAGTACTTC	TRBJ2-5	NA	TRBV7-3	NA
CATSRDMAADESFF	TGTGCCACCAGCAGAGATATGGCAGCCGACGAGTCCTTCTTT	TRBJ1-1	few	TRBV15	NA
CSVAGLAGGLLAKNIQYF	TGCAGCGTTGCCGGATTAGCGGGGGGCCTTCTAGCCAAAAACATTCAGTACTTC	TRBJ2-4	NA	TRBV29-1	TRBD2
CASSPGPDFPLHF	TGTGCCAGCAGCCCGGGACCAGATTTCCCCCTCCACTTT	TRBJ1-6	few	TRBV11-2	NA
CASTSPGRGLQEEQYF	TGTGCCAGCACCTCCCCGGGAAGGGGTCTTCAGGAGGAGCAGTACTTC	TRBJ2-7	once	TRBV9	NA
CASSEPTGQNHQPQHF	TGCGCCAGCAGTGAGCCGACCGGACAGAATCATCAGCCCCAGCATTTT	TRBJ1-5	NA	TRBV10-2	NA
CASSFDPATNEKLFF	TGCGCCAGCAGCTTTGACCCTGCAACTAATGAAAAACTGTTTTTT	TRBJ1-4	NA	TRBV5-1	NA
CASSLGQPQETQYF	TGTGCCAGCAGCTTAGGCCAGCCCCAAGAGACCCAGTACTTC	TRBJ2-5	few	TRBV7-9	NA
CASSIARTGGARDYGYTF	TGTGCCAGTAGTATAGCCCGGACAGGGGGCGCCAGGGACTATGGCTACACCTTC	TRBJ1-2	NA	TRBV19	TRBD1
CASRSPRGAYEQYF	TGTGCCAGCAGGTCCCCGCGAGGGGCCTACGAGCAGTACTTC	TRBJ2-7	NA	TRBV6-5	NA
CSVSGQGTEAFF	TGCAGCGTTAGCGGACAGGGCACTGAAGCTTTCTTT	TRBJ1-1	NA	TRBV29-1	TRBD1
CASSEVEGTLNYGYTF	TGTGCCAGCAGTGAGGTAGAGGGGACACTAAACTATGGCTACACCTTC	TRBJ1-2	once	TRBV6-1	NA
CAWSSGRTEAFF	TGTGCCTGGAGCTCAGGGAGGACTGAAGCTTTCTTT	TRBJ1-1	NA	TRBV30	NA
CASSSGVFGYTF	TGTGCCAGCAGCTCAGGAGTCTTTGGCTACACCTTC	TRBJ1-2	NA	TRBV14	NA
CASVYRGQGTEAFF	TGTGCCAGCGTGTACAGGGGGCAGGGAACTGAAGCTTTCTTT	TRBJ1-1	NA	TRBV28	TRBD1
CAWSVGVNTEAFF	TGTGCCTGGAGTGTGGGGGTAAACACTGAAGCTTTCTTT	TRBJ1-1	NA	TRBV30	NA
CASSQQGLDYGYTF	TGTGCCAGCAGCCAACAGGGCCTCGACTATGGCTACACCTTC	TRBJ1-2	NA	TRBV14	NA
CASSVQETQYF	TGTGCCAGCAGTGTCCAAGAGACCCAGTACTTC	TRBJ2-5	NA	TRBV2	NA
CSVAGQGDYGYTF	TGCAGCGTGGCGGGACAGGGGGACTATGGCTACACCTTC	TRBJ1-2	NA	TRBV29-1	TRBD1
CASSPPGIAGCINQPQHF	TGCGCCAGCAGTCCCCCGGGCATCGCAGGGTGTATCAATCAGCCCCAGCATTTT	TRBJ1-5	NA	TRBV23-1	NA
CAWEAGGRETQYF	TGTGCCTGGGAAGCGGGGGGTAGGGAGACCCAGTACTTC	TRBJ2-5	few	TRBV30	TRBD2
CASSLRGAETQYF	TGTGCCAGCAGCTTGCGCGGGGCGGAGACCCAGTACTTC	TRBJ2-5	NA	TRBV5-6	NA
CAWSVRDDTQYF	TGTGCCTGGAGTGTACGTGATGATACGCAGTATTTT	TRBJ2-3	NA	TRBV30	NA
CASAQPQDTQYF	TGTGCCAGTGCGCAACCACAAGATACGCAGTATTTT	TRBJ2-3	NA	TRBV7-2	NA
CASSLAAETQYF	TGTGCCAGCAGCCTAGCTGCAGAGACCCAGTACTTC	TRBJ2-5	NA	TRBV28	NA
CSAPHGKGAQETQYF	TGCAGCGCCCCTCACGGAAAGGGAGCTCAAGAGACCCAGTACTTC	TRBJ2-5	NA	TRBV29-1	NA
CASSSSGLWGETQYF	TGTGCCAGCAGCTCAAGTGGCCTCTGGGGGGAGACCCAGTACTTC	TRBJ2-5	NA	TRBV7-9	NA
CAWSVQGAPLHF	TGTGCCTGGAGTGTACAGGGTGCACCCCTCCACTTT	TRBJ1-6	NA	TRBV30	NA
CAWSRDNANTGELLF	TGTGCCTGGAGTAGGGACAACGCGAACACCGGGGAGCTGCTTTTT	TRBJ2-2	once	TRBV30	NA
CASKDRMNTEAFF	TGCGCCAGCAAGGACAGAATGAACACTGAAGCTTTCTTT	TRBJ1-1	NA	TRBV10-2	NA
CASSIDVNEQFF	TGTGCCAGCTCAATCGACGTGAATGAGCAGTTCTTC	TRBJ2-1	once	TRBV18	NA
CASSYSRLAETQYF	TGTGCCAGCAGTTACTCGAGGCTAGCAGAGACCCAGTACTTC	TRBJ2-5	NA	TRBV6-5	NA